This TCR beta chain was sequenced during a study of shared clonotypes between healthy human individuals. Study-wide context: A couple of women and a few men aged 18 to 49 served as donors.

Profiled with immunoSEQ multiplex PCR; TCRdb holds only in-frame clones, not every one. The repertoire consists of roughly 1,100,000 clones, with about 76% occurring once and the leading ten covering about 1.5%. Overall study findings and caveats: Clonotypes that were shared across a handful of donors made up around 5% of naive CD4 clonotypes.

Turning to this clone: The antigen is unknown. This likely reflects a read error, since a far larger clone is one base away. Other DNA sequences in the sample encode the same CDR3.

Trimming at V came to 7 bases and at J to 2 bases, leaving 10 bases not matched to a gene. CDR3 size: 16 residues. Looked up from germline, CDR1 is MNHNY and CDR2 is SVGAGI (reference sequence). The chain employs TRBV6-6 and TRBJ1-5; 8 bases are shared with TRBD1. The sequenced sample was memory CD4+ T cells sorted from blood. Subset specified: CD45RA-negative fraction. The TCR originated in a young man in good health. In nucleotides, the CDR3 is TGTGCCAGCAACTCTCGGCAGACAGGGGGCAATCAGCCCCAGCATTTT. Protein sequence: CASNSRQTGGNQPQHF.